The entry below gives a single T cell receptor beta chain sequence along with its context. In the authors' methods: Amplifying reference gene primers gave estimates of nucleated cell counts. TCRdb's copy holds only in-frame clones and misses some; the assay was immunoSEQ multiplex PCR. V and J calls and clone size follow that table, whereas D and trimming were derived from the DNA. This sample has 250,000 to 300,000 clones, with 88% found just once. This sample is part of a study of blood T cell repertoires in COVID-19. At the level of the study: Both acute and convalescent COVID-19 samples were obtained from the United States, Italy and Spain. PBMCs, B-cell-depleted T cells, or T cells were the source of the cDNA or gDNA that made up the material.

Trimming stripped 7 bases from V and 1 base from J, with 14 bases between. The CDR3 length is 15 residues. CDR1 and CDR2 (germline): MNHEY, SVGAGI. The TCR was taken from a woman between 65 and 79 years old with COVID-19, enrolled during active disease. The sequenced material came from peripheral blood. The chain combines TRBV6-5 with TRBJ2-1; D call uncertain. The CDR3 nucleotides are TGTGCCAGCACCCGAGGCGACGAATCCTACAATGAGCAGTTCTTC. It translates to CASTRGDESYNEQFF.